This T cell receptor (beta chain) was documented in a study of Ad26.COV2.S vaccination and SARS-CoV-2 variants. Per the germline V gene, CDR1 is LNHDA and CDR2 is SQIVND (reference sequence). This CDR3 is built from 18 residues. The V end was cut by 6 bases, the J end by 1 base, with 24 bases between. Treatment here: around 19 received Ad26.COV2.S at low or high dose, single or two shots; 5 received placebo; per-sample allocation not given. All samples were drawn on day 63, counting from the first vaccine or placebo injection. Assay: immunoSEQ multiplex PCR; the TCRdb copy retains only in-frame clones and omits some. The sample shows around 310,000 clones, approximately 87% of them seen only once.

V usage is TRBV19 and J usage is TRBJ1-1; D is ambiguous. The TCR comes from a person aged 18-60 years who received the Ad26.COV2.S COVID-19 vaccine or a placebo. The specimen comprised peripheral blood, sampled in a trial of Ad26.COV2.S vaccine versus placebo. For the CDR3, the DNA is TGTGCCAGTAGCACATATACGGACCTCGGCCGGCCGAACACTGAAGCTTTCTTT. Residues: CASSTYTDLGRPNTEAFF.